These T cell receptor beta chains were read from a single sample in a study of control samples from healthy donors and cancer patients. Clones were sequenced by immunoSEQ multiplex PCR, and TCRdb holds only the in-frame ones, with some missing. The sample records 99,000 or so clones, 83% being singletons. Source material: blood. These receptors all come from a woman aged 50 to 60 in good health. Both conserved end residues are part of each CDR3. The D gene is left open where the match is weak. For some rows the clone size is stated as once, few or many, or as a class when expanded; others skip it.

CDR3 DNA	CDR3 protein	J gene	clone size	D gene	V gene	CDR3 length
TGCGCCAGCAGCTTACCGGGACCACAAGAGACCCAGTACTTC	CASSLPGPQETQYF	TRBJ2-5	NA	NA	TRBV5-1	14
TGTGCCAGCAGCTTTGACAGGACCAACACTGAAGCTTTCTTT	CASSFDRTNTEAFF	TRBJ1-1	NA	NA	TRBV4-2	14
TGTGCCAGCAGCCGGATACCCGGACACAAAGGGGCCTACGAGCAGTACTTC	CASSRIPGHKGAYEQYF	TRBJ2-7	NA	NA	TRBV11-2	17
TGCGCCAGCAGCTTTTCCGGGTCTATCCAGCAGTACTTC	CASSFSGSIQQYF	TRBJ2-7	NA	NA	TRBV5-1	13
TGTGCCAGCAGTCCTCTGACGGTTAGCACAGATACGCAGTATTTT	CASSPLTVSTDTQYF	TRBJ2-3	NA	NA	TRBV2	15
TGTGCCAGCAGCTTAGCAGGGTCAGATACGCAGTATTTT	CASSLAGSDTQYF	TRBJ2-3	NA	NA	TRBV7-9	13
TGTGCCAGCAGCCCCGGCTTGAGGCCAAAGGACGAGCAGTACTTC	CASSPGLRPKDEQYF	TRBJ2-7	NA	NA	TRBV7-9	15
TGTGCCAGCAGGGGTTCGGGTTTCGCTAACTATGGCTACACCTTC	CASRGSGFANYGYTF	TRBJ1-2	NA	NA	TRBV5-6	15
TGTGCCAGAAGCTTGGTGGGGGCCTACTATGGCTACACCTTC	CARSLVGAYYGYTF	TRBJ1-2	NA	NA	TRBV5-3	14
TGTGCCATCGCCCGGTACGGGGGCAGCGACGAGCAGTACTTC	CAIARYGGSDEQYF	TRBJ2-7	NA	NA	TRBV10-3	14
TGTGCCAGCAGCACAACCGGCGGGGGGAATCGTTTCTTT	CASSTTGGGNRFF	TRBJ1-1	few	NA	TRBV11-3	13
TGTGCCAGCAGTCCCGGGACAGGGAGGACCGGGGAGCTGTTTTTT	CASSPGTGRTGELFF	TRBJ2-2	few	TRBD1	TRBV7-9	15
TGTGCCATCAGTGGTGGGGATACGCAGTATTTT	CAISGGDTQYF	TRBJ2-3	NA	NA	TRBV10-3	11
TGTGCCAGCAGCCAAGATCTTTTGGGGAGCGCTTTCTTT	CASSQDLLGSAFF	TRBJ1-1	NA	NA	TRBV4-2	13
TGTGCCAGCAGCCAAGTTAGCTATAATTCACCCCTCCACTTT	CASSQVSYNSPLHF	TRBJ1-6	NA	NA	TRBV14	14
TGCGCCAGCAGCCTCGGCGGGGGAGGCACTGAAGCTTTCTTT	CASSLGGGGTEAFF	TRBJ1-1	NA	NA	TRBV4-3	14
TGTGCCAGCAGCCCCTATGGGCCCCGCAGCGGGAGGGATACGCAGTATTTT	CASSPYGPRSGRDTQYF	TRBJ2-3	NA	TRBD2	TRBV7-2	17
TGTGCCTGGAGTGTCGCAGAAAGGCCCACTGAAGCTTTCTTT	CAWSVAERPTEAFF	TRBJ1-1	once	NA	TRBV30	14
TGTGCCAGCTCACGGGGTCCAAGGGGCGCTCGCGCCTACGAGCAGTACTTC	CASSRGPRGARAYEQYF	TRBJ2-7	few	NA	TRBV18	17
TGTGCCAGCAGCTCGCCCCAAGGGACACTAAACATTCAGTACTTC	CASSSPQGTLNIQYF	TRBJ2-4	NA	NA	TRBV7-2	15
TGTGCCAGCAGCTTGTGGTCAAGAGAGACCCAGTACTTC	CASSLWSRETQYF	TRBJ2-5	few	NA	TRBV7-2	13
TGTGCCAGCAGTTACGGAGCCGGGACGGAAGAGACCCAGTACTTC	CASSYGAGTEETQYF	TRBJ2-5	NA	NA	TRBV6-2/TRBV6-3	15
TGTGCCAGCAGCTTAACGCAACTAGCGGGGAGGTACAATGAGCAGTTCTTC	CASSLTQLAGRYNEQFF	TRBJ2-1	once	TRBD2	TRBV7-3	17
TGTGCCAGCAGTTTCGGGGGGAGAGTAGCCAAAAACATTCAGTACTTC	CASSFGGRVAKNIQYF	TRBJ2-4	NA	TRBD2	TRBV28	16
TGTGCCAGCAGTTGGACAGGGCCTAGCTATGGCTACACCTTC	CASSWTGPSYGYTF	TRBJ1-2	NA	TRBD1	TRBV6-5	14
TGTGCCAGCAGTTCAGGGACAGGATTTATATATGGCTACACCTTC	CASSSGTGFIYGYTF	TRBJ1-2	NA	TRBD1	TRBV28	15
TGTGCCAGCTCACCACAGCAGGGGAAAATGAACACTGAAGCTTTCTTT	CASSPQQGKMNTEAFF	TRBJ1-1	NA	NA	TRBV18	16
TGTGCCAGCAGAGAGACAGGGGCAACTAATGAAAAACTGTTTTTT	CASRETGATNEKLFF	TRBJ1-4	NA	TRBD1	TRBV7-2	15
TGTGCCAGCAGCTCCCGGACTAGCGGGAGTTCTCGGGAGACCCAGTACTTC	CASSSRTSGSSRETQYF	TRBJ2-5	NA	TRBD2	TRBV11-3	17
TGTGCCAGCAGCTTTGGTCCCACGGAGACCCAGTACTTC	CASSFGPTETQYF	TRBJ2-5	NA	NA	TRBV11-3	13
TGCGCCACCCAACGCGGTTCTAGCGGGGGAACCAATGAGCAGTTCTTC	CATQRGSSGGTNEQFF	TRBJ2-1	NA	TRBD2	TRBV5-1	16
TGTGCCAGCAGTTACAGATTTGAAGCTTTCTTT	CASSYRFEAFF	TRBJ1-1	NA	NA	TRBV6-6	11
TGCGCCAGCAGCCGCGGGCCCATCTATGGCTACACCTTC	CASSRGPIYGYTF	TRBJ1-2	NA	NA	TRBV4-1	13
TGTGCCAGCAGCACGGGACTAGCGGGAGCCACAGATACGCAGTATTTT	CASSTGLAGATDTQYF	TRBJ2-3	once	TRBD2	TRBV9	16
TGTGCCAGCAGCGTGACAGCGGAAAGCTATGGCTACACCTTC	CASSVTAESYGYTF	TRBJ1-2	once	NA	TRBV5-6	14
TGTGCCAGCAGCTCCGACAGGGTAGGAGAGACCCAGTACTTC	CASSSDRVGETQYF	TRBJ2-5	once	TRBD1	TRBV11-1	14
TGTGCCAGCAGCCTAAGACGCACGGCGGGAGGGGCGGACTACGAGCAGTACTTC	CASSLRRTAGGADYEQYF	TRBJ2-7	NA	TRBD2	TRBV4-2	18
TGCGCCAGCAGCTTGGGTGCTCAGATTCACACTGAAGCTTTCTTT	CASSLGAQIHTEAFF	TRBJ1-1	NA	NA	TRBV5-1	15
TGTGCCAGCAGTTTAGGACAGAAAGAGACCCAGTACTTC	CASSLGQKETQYF	TRBJ2-5	NA	NA	TRBV12-3/TRBV12-4	13
TGTGCCAGCAGCCAAAGGGGCTCCCTTATTGAGGCCAACGTCCTGACTTTC	CASSQRGSLIEANVLTF	TRBJ2-6	NA	NA	TRBV14	17